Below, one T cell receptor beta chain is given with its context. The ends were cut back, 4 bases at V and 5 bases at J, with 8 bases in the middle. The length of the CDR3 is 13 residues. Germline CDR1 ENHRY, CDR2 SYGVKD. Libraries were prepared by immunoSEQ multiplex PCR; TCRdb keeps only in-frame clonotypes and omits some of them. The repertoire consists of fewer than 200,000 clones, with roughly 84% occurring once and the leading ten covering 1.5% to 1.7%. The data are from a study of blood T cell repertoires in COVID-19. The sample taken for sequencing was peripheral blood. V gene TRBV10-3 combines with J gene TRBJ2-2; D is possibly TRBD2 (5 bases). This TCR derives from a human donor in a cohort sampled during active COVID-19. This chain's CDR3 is CAISGRRTGELFF. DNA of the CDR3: TGTGCCATCAGTGGGAGGAGAACCGGGGAGCTGTTTTTT.